This T cell receptor (beta chain) was recorded in a study of OX40 agonist ivuxolimab in advanced cancers. Generated by immunoSEQ multiplex PCR, the TCRdb table keeps only in-frame clones and is missing some. The sample carries more than 70,000 clones, approximately 85% recorded once. This clone was picked up a small number of times. The CDR3 runs 17 residues. Germline CDR1 and CDR2: SEHNR and FQNEAQ (reference sequence). Trimming at V came to 3 bases and at J to 0 bases, leaving 9 bases not matched to a gene. The chain couples TRBV7-9 to TRBJ2-7, with TRBD2 matching over 9 bases. The receptor's source is an adult with an advanced solid tumor such as melanoma, head and neck, liver or kidney cancer. The sequencing used CD4+ or CD8+ T cells sorted from blood, collected in a trial of the OX40 agonist ivuxolimab. CDR3: CASSLVLGLAFSYEQYF. The CDR3 DNA is TGTGCCAGCAGCTTGGTCTTAGGACTAGCGTTCTCCTACGAGCAGTACTTC.